These T cell receptor beta chains were read from a single sample in a study of control samples from healthy donors and cancer patients. Produced via immunoSEQ multiplex PCR; TCRdb's table is partial and in-frame only. The sample carries 85,000 to 100,000 clones, more than 85% recorded once. The sequenced sample consisted of blood. The receptors originated from a man in his late teens or twenties in good health. Each CDR3 is given with its conserved first and last residue. The D gene is left open where the match is weak. Clone size, where shown, is once, few, many, or a class for clones that have expanded.

D gene	J gene	V gene	clone size	CDR3 protein	CDR3 DNA
.	TRBJ2-2	TRBV27	.	CATNQYGELFF	TGTGCCACCAACCAGTACGGGGAGCTGTTTTTT
.	TRBJ2-1	TRBV5-1	.	CASSYGGGSYNEQFF	TGCGCCAGCAGCTACGGGGGCGGCTCCTACAATGAGCAGTTCTTC
.	TRBJ2-3	TRBV27	.	CASSRYAGRTDTQYF	TGTGCCAGCAGTCGATACGCGGGGCGCACAGATACGCAGTATTTT
.	TRBJ1-2	TRBV5-1	.	CASSLYSQGRGYTF	TGCGCCAGCAGCTTGTACTCACAGGGTAGAGGCTACACCTTC
TRBD1	TRBJ1-6	TRBV5-1	.	CASSPIGTDTFYNSPLHF	TGCGCCAGCAGCCCGATCGGGACAGATACCTTCTATAATTCACCCCTCCACTTT
.	TRBJ2-2	TRBV4-3	.	CASSQLPQSGELFF	TGCGCCAGCAGCCAACTCCCTCAAAGCGGGGAGCTGTTTTTT
.	TRBJ1-3	TRBV30	.	CAWSLTNSGNTIYF	TGTGCCTGGAGCTTGACAAACTCTGGAAACACCATATATTTT
.	TRBJ2-1	TRBV9	.	CASSGLQGGGPYNEQFF	TGTGCCAGCAGCGGATTACAGGGAGGGGGCCCTTACAATGAGCAGTTCTTC
TRBD2	TRBJ2-5	TRBV30	once	CAWSRTGFVAGGEETQYF	TGTGCCTGGAGTAGAACAGGGTTTGTAGCGGGAGGGGAAGAGACCCAGTACTTC
.	TRBJ1-1	TRBV12-3/TRBV12-4	.	CASSFVNTEAFF	TGTGCCAGCAGTTTTGTGAACACTGAAGCTTTCTTT
.	TRBJ1-2	TRBV30	.	CAWSRQLTQNYGYTF	TGTGCCTGGAGTCGACAGCTAACTCAGAACTATGGCTACACCTTC
.	TRBJ2-5	TRBV6-2/TRBV6-3	.	CASSKSWGVETQYF	TGTGCCAGCAGCAAATCGTGGGGGGTTGAGACCCAGTACTTC
TRBD1	TRBJ1-3	TRBV11-2	.	CASSLTGDFSGNTIYF	TGTGCCAGCAGCTTAACAGGGGACTTCTCTGGAAACACCATATATTTT
TRBD2	TRBJ2-2	TRBV10-3	once	CAIRRVTSGRAWGTGELFF	TGTGCCATCAGACGAGTGACTAGCGGGAGGGCATGGGGCACCGGGGAGCTGTTTTTT
TRBD1	TRBJ2-1	TRBV15	.	CATSGLGVSGTELINEQFF	TGTGCCACCAGCGGGCTCGGAGTGTCCGGGACAGAGCTGATCAATGAGCAGTTCTTC
TRBD2	TRBJ2-1	TRBV14	.	CASSQVPGLALFF	TGTGCCAGCAGCCAAGTACCGGGACTAGCTCTGTTCTTC
.	TRBJ1-2	TRBV6-2/TRBV6-3	.	CASSWEGNYGYTF	TGTGCCAGCAGTTGGGAGGGAAACTATGGCTACACCTTC
.	TRBJ1-1	TRBV29-1	.	CSVRTGNTEAFF	TGCAGCGTGAGGACGGGGAACACTGAAGCTTTCTTT
.	TRBJ1-2	TRBV6-1	.	CASSEAGALRLFSYGYTF	TGTGCCAGCAGTGAAGCAGGGGCCCTACGTCTCTTCTCTTATGGCTACACCTTC
.	TRBJ1-5	TRBV11-2	.	CASSSYEYQPQHF	TGTGCCAGCAGCAGTTACGAGTATCAGCCCCAGCATTTT